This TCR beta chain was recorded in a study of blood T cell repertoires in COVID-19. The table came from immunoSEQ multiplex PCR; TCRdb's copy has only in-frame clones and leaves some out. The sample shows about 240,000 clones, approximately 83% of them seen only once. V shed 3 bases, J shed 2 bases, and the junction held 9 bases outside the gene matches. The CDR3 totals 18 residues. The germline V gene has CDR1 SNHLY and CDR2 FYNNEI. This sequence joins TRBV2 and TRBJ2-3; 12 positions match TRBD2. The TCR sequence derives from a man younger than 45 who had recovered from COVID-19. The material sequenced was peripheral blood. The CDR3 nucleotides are TGTGCCAGCAGTGAGTTCGGCGGACTAGCGGGGATCACAGATACGCAGTATTTT. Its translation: CASSEFGGLAGITDTQYF.